A selection of T cell receptor beta chains follows, all from one sample in a study of CD8+ T cells in alopecia areata. Assay: immunoSEQ multiplex PCR; the TCRdb copy retains only in-frame clones and omits some. The sample lists 170,000 or so clones, approximately 53% occurring once. Sequencing used CD8+ T cells sorted from blood, obtained at week 24, from a patient treated with tofacitinib. Receptor source: a human donor with alopecia areata. Both conserved end residues are part of each CDR3. The D gene is left open where the match is weak. The size entry is marked missing in some rows and otherwise reads once, few, many or a size class.

>NA|once|TRBV30|TRBJ1-1
CAWSVSSRGNTEAFF
TGTGCCTGGAGTGTTTCTTCCAGGGGGAACACTGAAGCTTTCTTT
>TRBD1|few|TRBV6-5|TRBJ1-1
CASSTTGTNTEAFF
TGTGCCAGCAGTACGACAGGGACTAACACTGAAGCTTTCTTT
>NA|NA|TRBV27|TRBJ1-2
CASSGGNYGYTF
TGTGCCAGCAGTGGTGGGAACTATGGCTACACCTTC
>NA|NA|TRBV29-1|TRBJ2-1
CSADSYNEQFF
TGCAGCGCCGACAGCTACAATGAGCAGTTCTTC
>TRBD1|many|TRBV2|TRBJ1-2
CARRGQGTRGGYTF
TGTGCCAGGAGGGGGCAGGGAACCAGGGGTGGCTACACCTTC
>TRBD1|NA|TRBV6-5|TRBJ2-7
CASSYNQGAYEQYF
TGTGCCAGCAGTTATAATCAGGGGGCTTACGAGCAGTACTTC
>NA|NA|TRBV6-1|TRBJ1-2
CASSDRIEANYGYTF
TGTGCCAGCAGTGACAGGATCGAAGCTAACTATGGCTACACCTTC
>NA|NA|TRBV25-1|TRBJ1-6
CASQTWGSDSYNSPLHF
TGTGCCAGCCAAACCTGGGGGTCGGACAGTTATAATTCACCCCTCCACTTT
>NA|NA|TRBV4-3|TRBJ2-7
CASSQEHRENYEQYF
TGCGCCAGCAGCCAAGAACACAGGGAAAACTACGAGCAGTACTTC
>NA|few|TRBV30|TRBJ2-7
CAWSVSYEQYF
TGTGCCTGGAGTGTTTCCTACGAGCAGTACTTC
>TRBD1|once|TRBV27|TRBJ1-1
CASSRQGLNTEAFF
TGTGCCAGCAGTCGACAGGGATTGAACACTGAAGCTTTCTTT
>NA|few|TRBV30|TRBJ1-1
CGASGNTEAFF
TGTGGGGCGTCAGGGAACACTGAAGCTTTCTTT
>TRBD1|NA|TRBV29-1|TRBJ1-2
CSVEGTDRANGYTF
TGCAGCGTTGAAGGGACGGACAGGGCCAATGGCTACACCTTC
>NA|NA|TRBV28|TRBJ1-5
CASSFSQDRKYDSNQPQHF
TGTGCCAGCAGTTTTTCCCAGGACCGAAAGTACGATAGCAATCAGCCCCAGCATTTT
>NA|NA|TRBV4-3|TRBJ2-7
CASSQNRDVIYEQYF
TGCGCCAGCAGCCAAAACAGGGATGTGATCTACGAGCAGTACTTC
>NA|few|TRBV29-1|TRBJ2-7
CSVGQFYEQYF
TGCAGCGTTGGGCAGTTCTACGAGCAGTACTTC
>NA|few|TRBV7-9|TRBJ1-2
CASSQTAGRHGYTF
TGCGCCAGCAGCCAAACGGCAGGGAGGCATGGCTACACCTTC
>NA|few|TRBV29-1|TRBJ1-2
CSVIARQVPTGGYTF
TGCAGCGTGATCGCCCGACAGGTCCCCACGGGGGGCTACACCTTC
>NA|NA|TRBV4-3|TRBJ2-1
CASSKMRGSWDEQFF
TGCGCCAGCAGCAAGATGCGGGGTAGTTGGGATGAGCAGTTCTTC
>NA|NA|TRBV6-4|TRBJ2-3
CASRVAETSTDTQYF
TGTGCCAGCAGAGTAGCGGAGACTAGCACAGATACGCAGTATTTT
>NA|few|TRBV27|TRBJ2-7
CASSRKGDLKDEQYF
TGTGCCAGCAGTCGAAAGGGGGACCTTAAGGACGAGCAGTACTTC
>TRBD2|few|TRBV18|TRBJ2-7
CASSPLGGEGYEQYF
TGTGCCAGCTCACCCCTGGGAGGGGAGGGCTACGAGCAGTACTTC
>NA|few|TRBV5-1|TRBJ2-2
CASSFPLGQNTGELFF
TGCGCCAGCAGCTTTCCACTAGGCCAGAACACCGGGGAGCTGTTTTTT
>TRBD2|few|TRBV6-4|TRBJ2-2
CASSDGGDTGELFF
TGTGCCAGCAGTGACGGGGGGGACACCGGGGAGCTGTTTTTT
>NA|NA|TRBV27|TRBJ2-7
CASSLSAGSYEQYF
TGTGCCAGCAGTTTATCGGCAGGCTCCTACGAGCAGTACTTC
>NA|NA|TRBV2|TRBJ1-5
CASSEFVRGYNQPQHF
TGTGCCAGCAGTGAATTTGTTAGGGGATACAATCAGCCCCAGCATTTT
>TRBD2|few|TRBV29-1|TRBJ2-1
CSVEDSGGPYNEQFF
TGCAGCGTTGAAGATAGCGGGGGGCCGTACAATGAGCAGTTCTTC
>NA|NA|TRBV7-7|TRBJ1-1
CASSLYPEAFF
TGTGCCAGCAGCTTATACCCTGAAGCTTTCTTT
>NA|few|TRBV11-2|TRBJ2-3
CASSQGRSDTQYF
TGTGCCAGCAGCCAAGGGCGGTCAGATACGCAGTATTTT
>NA|NA|TRBV30|TRBJ2-2
CAWSLGVNTGELFF
TGTGCCTGGAGCCTCGGAGTAAACACCGGGGAGCTGTTTTTT
>NA|NA|TRBV6-5|TRBJ2-7
CASSYEQGSYEQYF
TGTGCCAGCAGTTATGAGCAGGGTTCCTACGAGCAGTACTTC
>NA|few|TRBV4-1|TRBJ2-2
CASSQEQDTGELFF
TGCGCCAGCAGCCAAGAGCAAGACACCGGGGAGCTGTTTTTT
>NA|NA|TRBV29-1|TRBJ2-7
CSVETTASYEQYF
TGCAGCGTGGAGACGACCGCCTCCTACGAGCAGTACTTC
>NA|NA|TRBV12-5|TRBJ2-3
CASGLVVVDTQYF
TGTGCTAGTGGTTTGGTCGTTGTGGATACGCAGTATTTT
>NA|few|TRBV19|TRBJ2-3
CASSIDFGAADTQYF
TGTGCCAGTAGTATAGATTTCGGGGCTGCAGATACGCAGTATTTT
>TRBD2|NA|TRBV4-3|TRBJ2-1
CASSPIAGSEEDEQFF
TGCGCCAGCAGCCCGATAGCGGGGAGTGAGGAGGATGAGCAGTTCTTC
>NA|few|TRBV7-9|TRBJ1-1
CASSLTGQGSEAFF
TGTGCCAGCAGCTTAACTGGGCAGGGGTCTGAAGCTTTCTTT
>NA|NA|TRBV5-1|TRBJ2-4
CASSSDLSKNIQYF
TGCGCCAGCAGCTCGGACTTAAGCAAAAACATTCAGTACTTC
>TRBD1|NA|TRBV29-1|TRBJ1-4
CSVLMTGGIQPFNEKLFF
TGCAGCGTACTAATGACAGGGGGAATTCAGCCCTTTAATGAAAAACTGTTTTTT
>NA|NA|TRBV29-1|TRBJ2-2
CSVARDTGELFF
TGCAGCGTTGCGCGGGACACCGGGGAGCTGTTTTTT
>NA|NA|TRBV6-5|TRBJ2-7
CASSYSGETYEQYF
TGTGCCAGCAGTTACTCGGGAGAGACCTACGAGCAGTACTTC
>NA|NA|TRBV7-8|TRBJ2-3
CASSYSGGWADTQYF
TGTGCCAGCAGCTATTCGGGCGGATGGGCAGATACGCAGTATTTT
>TRBD2|NA|TRBV11-2|TRBJ2-1
CASSSPLADGYNEQFF
TGTGCCAGCAGCTCCCCACTAGCGGACGGATACAATGAGCAGTTCTTC
>NA|NA|TRBV10-2|TRBJ2-5
CAISENGRFGETQYF
TGTGCCATCAGTGAAAACGGGCGATTTGGGGAGACCCAGTACTTC
>NA|few|TRBV15|TRBJ1-2
CATSRDREGRGYGYTF
TGTGCCACCAGCAGAGATCGAGAGGGCAGAGGCTATGGCTACACCTTC
>NA|NA|TRBV30|TRBJ1-1
CAWAGGNTEAFF
TGTGCCTGGGCGGGGGGAAACACTGAAGCTTTCTTT
>NA|NA|TRBV29-1|TRBJ1-2
CSVEELGYTF
TGCAGCGTTGAGGAACTCGGCTACACCTTC
>NA|NA|TRBV29-1|TRBJ2-1
CSVEVWNEQFF
TGCAGCGTTGAAGTTTGGAATGAGCAGTTCTTC
>NA|NA|TRBV29-1|TRBJ2-1
CSVGGDHYNEQFF
TGCAGCGTTGGGGGGGACCATTACAATGAGCAGTTCTTC
>NA|once|TRBV27|TRBJ1-1
CASSPQTGREAFF
TGTGCCAGCAGTCCCCAAACCGGGAGGGAAGCTTTCTTT
>NA|NA|TRBV27|TRBJ2-1
CASSWGREQFF
TGTGCCAGCAGTTGGGGCAGGGAGCAGTTCTTC
>NA|NA|TRBV11-2|TRBJ2-6
CASSLGVSGANVLTF
TGTGCCAGCAGCTTGGGGGTATCTGGGGCCAACGTCCTGACTTTC
>NA|NA|TRBV7-9|TRBJ1-1
CASSLGTGVEAFF
TGTGCCAGCAGCTTGGGGACCGGGGTTGAAGCTTTCTTT
>NA|NA|TRBV6-6|TRBJ1-2
CASSYTKVGFGGYTF
TGTGCCAGCAGTTACACGAAGGTCGGGTTTGGTGGCTACACCTTC